A selection of T cell receptor beta chains follows, all from one sample in a study of cytomegalovirus exposure and HLA in healthy donors. Sequencing was performed with immunoSEQ multiplex PCR; in TCRdb, only in-frame clones are kept and a portion is missing. The sample features some 120,000 clones, with 1% in its top ten. The source material was PBMCs. These receptors all stem from a man younger than 35 in good health and CMV-seronegative. Both conserved end residues are part of each CDR3. Fields, in order: CDR3 DNA, CDR3 protein, J gene, D gene, V gene. A D gene is named only where the DNA matches it firmly.

TGTGCCAGTCAAGGGCTCCGGGGGCAAGAGACCCAGTACTTC	CASQGLRGQETQYF	TRBJ2-5	-	TRBV2
TGTGCCAGCAGCTTGGAAACAGCACCAAGGACCCAGTACTTC	CASSLETAPRTQYF	TRBJ2-5	-	TRBV13
TGTGCCAGCAGTTACACGGGGGAGGGCTATGGCTACACCTTC	CASSYTGEGYGYTF	TRBJ1-2	-	TRBV6-5
TGTGCCTGGAAACGTACAACGGGGACAGCTAACAACGTCCTGACTTTC	CAWKRTTGTANNVLTF	TRBJ2-6	TRBD1	TRBV30
TGCGCCAGCAGTCAAACGTCGGGAGGGTTCGAGCAGTACTTC	CASSQTSGGFEQYF	TRBJ2-7	TRBD2	TRBV5-1
TGTGCCAGCAGCTTTGGGACAGGGGGCTATCAGCCCCAGCATTTT	CASSFGTGGYQPQHF	TRBJ1-5	TRBD1	TRBV5-6
TGTGCCTGGAGTGGGACAGGGGTATACGAGCAGTACTTC	CAWSGTGVYEQYF	TRBJ2-7	TRBD1	TRBV30
TGTGCCAGCAGCTCCCGGGCAGAGGGAGCAGTGAGAGAAAAACTGTTTTTT	CASSSRAEGAVREKLFF	TRBJ1-4	-	TRBV11-2
TGTGCCAGCAGCTTGACGGGGGGCCGGTATGGCTACACCTTC	CASSLTGGRYGYTF	TRBJ1-2	-	TRBV5-4
TGTGCCAGCAGAGCGCGGGAGACCCAGTACTTC	CASRARETQYF	TRBJ2-5	-	TRBV6-5
TGTGCCAGCAGCTTAGCAAACAGGGGATCCTACGAGCAGTACTTC	CASSLANRGSYEQYF	TRBJ2-7	TRBD1	TRBV7-9
TGTGCCAGCTCCCCTCAGGAAAAACTGTTTTTT	CASSPQEKLFF	TRBJ1-4	-	TRBV7-9
TGTGCCAGTAGTCCCGACGGAGATCAGCCCCAGCATTTT	CASSPDGDQPQHF	TRBJ1-5	-	TRBV19
TGTGCCAGCTCATACAGACAGGACAATCAGCCCCAGCATTTT	CASSYRQDNQPQHF	TRBJ1-5	-	TRBV18
TGCGCCAGCCTATCCCGGGGGAACACTGAAGCTTTCTTT	CASLSRGNTEAFF	TRBJ1-1	-	TRBV10-1
TGTGCCAGCTCCGGTATTCGCGAAGTGAGAACTGAAGCTTTCTTT	CASSGIREVRTEAFF	TRBJ1-1	-	TRBV19
TGTGCCAGTAAAAATCCGGGAGCAACCTACGAGCAGTACTTC	CASKNPGATYEQYF	TRBJ2-7	-	TRBV19
TGTGCCAGCAGCTTCACAGGGCCCGGGGAGCTGTTTTTT	CASSFTGPGELFF	TRBJ2-2	-	TRBV11-2
TGTGCCAGCAGTCCGCCCCTCCACTCAGCGCATGGCTACACCTTC	CASSPPLHSAHGYTF	TRBJ1-2	-	TRBV28
TGCGCCAGCAGTGAATTCCAGGCAGGGGGCTTTACTGGAGCTTTCTTT	CASSEFQAGGFTGAFF	TRBJ1-1	TRBD1	TRBV10-2
TGCGCCAGCAGCCGGGACAGGGATTCTCACTATGGCTACACCTTC	CASSRDRDSHYGYTF	TRBJ1-2	TRBD1	TRBV10-1
TGCGCCAGCAGCTTGGTCACAGGGGGTGGGACTGAAGCTTTCTTT	CASSLVTGGGTEAFF	TRBJ1-1	TRBD1	TRBV5-1
TGTGCCAGCTCACCACGTCAGGGTGAGCAGTTCTTC	CASSPRQGEQFF	TRBJ2-1	-	TRBV18
TGTGCCAGCAGCTGGAGGAGACGTAAGACAGATACGCAGTATTTT	CASSWRRRKTDTQYF	TRBJ2-3	-	TRBV5-6
TGTGCCAGCTCACCTCTTCGGACAACTACTCTGAACACTGAAGCTTTCTTT	CASSPLRTTTLNTEAFF	TRBJ1-1	-	TRBV18
TGTGCCAGCAGTTTAGTCGTCGGCGGGGGGGTCCTTAACAATGAGCAGTTCTTC	CASSLVVGGGVLNNEQFF	TRBJ2-1	TRBD2	TRBV27
TGTGCCAGCAGCTTAGCGGGCAGCAATCAGCCCCAGCATTTT	CASSLAGSNQPQHF	TRBJ1-5	-	TRBV7-9
TGTGCCTCCCCCAAGCGAGAGACCCAGTACTTC	CASPKRETQYF	TRBJ2-5	-	TRBV30
TGTGCCAGCAGTTTATGGCAGGGGGCGGGCGATGAGCAGTTCTTC	CASSLWQGAGDEQFF	TRBJ2-1	TRBD1	TRBV27
TGTGCCAGCAGTGAAGCGGGGCGGTTAAGGGGCACAGATACGCAGTATTTT	CASSEAGRLRGTDTQYF	TRBJ2-3	-	TRBV2
TGTGCTAGTGGTTTGACAAAGGGACAGAGCTCCTATAATTCACCCCTCCACTTT	CASGLTKGQSSYNSPLHF	TRBJ1-6	TRBD1	TRBV12-5
TGTGCCAGCAGAATACAGGGGACGGGGACCTACGAGCAGTACTTC	CASRIQGTGTYEQYF	TRBJ2-7	TRBD1	TRBV28
TGTGCCAGCAGCCTCCTCGCGGATACGCAGTATTTT	CASSLLADTQYF	TRBJ2-3	-	TRBV4-2
TGTGCCAGCAGCTCCTCGACAGGGTACTCAATCTATGGCTACACCTTC	CASSSSTGYSIYGYTF	TRBJ1-2	TRBD1	TRBV11-2
TGCGCCAGCAGCCTAGCTAATACGCAGTATTTT	CASSLANTQYF	TRBJ2-3	-	TRBV4-1
TGCGCCAGCAGCTGGGGACAGGTGATGGCCTACGAGCAGTACTTC	CASSWGQVMAYEQYF	TRBJ2-7	TRBD1	TRBV5-1
TGTGCCAGCAGCGTAGGTCCGTACAATGAGCAGTTCTTC	CASSVGPYNEQFF	TRBJ2-1	-	TRBV9
TGCGCCAGCAGCTCCAGACAGGGACGACCCTACGAGCAGTACTTC	CASSSRQGRPYEQYF	TRBJ2-7	TRBD1	TRBV4-1
TGTGCCAGCAGCTTAAGGATCACGAGGGCCAAAAACATTCAGTACTTC	CASSLRITRAKNIQYF	TRBJ2-4	-	TRBV11-2
TGTGCCAGCACCCGTCTGACCGGGGAGCTGTTTTTT	CASTRLTGELFF	TRBJ2-2	-	TRBV6-6
TGTGCCAGCAGACCTAGCGGGAGGGCCTCTCGGTTCACAGATACGCAGTATTTT	CASRPSGRASRFTDTQYF	TRBJ2-3	TRBD2	TRBV7-9
TGTGCCAGCAGTGATCTCGGACTAGCGACAGATACGCAGTATTTT	CASSDLGLATDTQYF	TRBJ2-3	TRBD2	TRBV25-1
TGTGCCAGCACCCACAGGGTTGATGGGGCCAACGTCCTGACTTTC	CASTHRVDGANVLTF	TRBJ2-6	-	TRBV6-1
TGTGCCAGTAGTATTGGGGGGGTCCCGTCAGAGACCCAGTACTTC	CASSIGGVPSETQYF	TRBJ2-5	TRBD2	TRBV19
TGTGCCAGCTTTCGGGACAGGGGGCTCGATGAGCAGTTCTTC	CASFRDRGLDEQFF	TRBJ2-1	TRBD1	TRBV18
TGTGCCAGCAGTTTATACGGGAGCTCCTACGAGCAGTACTTC	CASSLYGSSYEQYF	TRBJ2-7	-	TRBV27
TGCGCCAGCAGCGCAAAGACTAGCGGGACGCCCTACGAGCAGTACTTC	CASSAKTSGTPYEQYF	TRBJ2-7	TRBD2	TRBV5-1
TGTGCCAGCACCCATAGCGGGAGGGTATGGGAGACCCAGTACTTC	CASTHSGRVWETQYF	TRBJ2-5	TRBD2	TRBV27
TGCAGCGTTGAAGGGTCCAGGGAAGGCTACACCTTC	CSVEGSREGYTF	TRBJ1-2	-	TRBV29-1
TGCGCCAGCAGTTCCCAGGGGACAGATACGCAGTATTTT	CASSSQGTDTQYF	TRBJ2-3	-	TRBV5-1